The 5 T cell receptor beta chains below were found in one sample sequenced in a study of blood T cell repertoires in COVID-19. Assay used: immunoSEQ multiplex PCR; TCRdb lists only in-frame clones, some missing. The sample lists over 20,000 clones, 81% occurring once. Sequencing was carried out using peripheral blood. These receptors all stem from a man between 45 and 60 years old with active or convalescent COVID-19.

The chain combines TRBV30 with TRBJ1-5, with D hard to call. V lost 4 bases and J lost 2, with 9 bases in between. The CDR3 consists of 13 residues. Per germline, CDR1 GTSNPN and CDR2 SVGIG (reference sequence). The CDR3 DNA reads TGTGCCTGGAACTTGGGCGGCAATCAGCCCCAGCATTTT. Translated, it gives CAWNLGGNQPQHF.

This chain links TRBV11-2 with TRBJ2-4; D gene ambiguous. V lost 1 base, J lost 1 base, and 8 bases lay in between. Germline V gives CDR1 SGHAT, CDR2 FQNNGV. The CDR3 length is 15 residues. CDR3: CASSLAVAAKNIQYF. The CDR3 DNA is TGTGCCAGCAGCTTAGCGGTCGCCGCCAAAAACATTCAGTACTTC.

V gene TRBV12-3 or TRBV12-4 combines with J gene TRBJ2-7; 9 bases agree with TRBD1. The V gene end was trimmed by 6 bases and the J gene end by 3 bases; junction bases not matched to a gene: 3. The CDR3 has 13 residues. The chain's CDR3 is CASREGQGYEQYF. The CDR3, as DNA: TGTGCCAGCAGAGAGGGACAGGGCTACGAGCAGTACTTC.

V gene TRBV9 combines with J gene TRBJ2-6, with D possibly matching TRBD1 (6 bases). The CDR3 runs to 18 residues. Trimming pared 4 bases from V and 6 bases from J, leaving 23 bases between. Germline CDR1 reads SGDLS; CDR2 reads YYNGEE. The CDR3 loop reads CASSFSRDISASANVLTF. The CDR3 region has the DNA TGTGCCAGCAGCTTTAGTAGGGACATTTCGGCCTCGGCCAACGTCCTGACTTTC.

This chain connects TRBV6-2 or TRBV6-3 to TRBJ1-1, with no clear D. CDR1 and CDR2 from the germline V gene are MNHEY and SVGEGT. V lost 4 bases, J lost 0 bases, and 9 bases lay in between. CDR3 size: 14 residues. As DNA, the CDR3 is TGTGCCAGCAGTTCCCGACACATGAACACTGAAGCTTTCTTT. It yields the protein CASSSRHMNTEAFF.